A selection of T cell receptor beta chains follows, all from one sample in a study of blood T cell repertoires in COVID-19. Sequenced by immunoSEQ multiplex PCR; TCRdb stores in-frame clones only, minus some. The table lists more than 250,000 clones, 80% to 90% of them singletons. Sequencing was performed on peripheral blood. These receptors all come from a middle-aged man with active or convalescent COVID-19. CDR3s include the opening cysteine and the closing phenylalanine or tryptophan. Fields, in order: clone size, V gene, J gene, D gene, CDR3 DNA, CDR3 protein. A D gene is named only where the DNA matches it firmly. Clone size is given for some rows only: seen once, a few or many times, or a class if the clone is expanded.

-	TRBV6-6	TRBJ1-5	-	TGTGCCAGCAGTACCGGGAGGAATCAGCCCCAGCATTTT	CASSTGRNQPQHF
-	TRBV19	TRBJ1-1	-	TGTGCCAGTAGTATCAAGGGACAGAACACTGAAGCTTTCTTT	CASSIKGQNTEAFF
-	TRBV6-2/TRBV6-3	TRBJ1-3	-	TGTGCCAGCAGTTACTCGGGACTGCTGGGACATTTT	CASSYSGLLGHF
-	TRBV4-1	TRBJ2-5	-	TGCGCCAGCAGCCAATTCGGGAACCGAGGGCCCCAAGAGACCCAGTACTTC	CASSQFGNRGPQETQYF
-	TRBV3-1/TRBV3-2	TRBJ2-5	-	TGTGCCAGCAGCCCCGTGGGGGGAGAGTGGGAGACCCAGTACTTC	CASSPVGGEWETQYF
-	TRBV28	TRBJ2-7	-	TGTGCCAGCAGTAAAGGGGTCCCTTACCTCTACGAGCAGTACTTC	CASSKGVPYLYEQYF
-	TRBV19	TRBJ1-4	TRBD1	TGTGCCAGTAGTATCACAGGGGGCGATGAAAAACTGTTTTTT	CASSITGGDEKLFF
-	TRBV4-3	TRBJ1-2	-	TGCGCCAGCAGCCAAGGGACGGGGGACGGCGGCTACACCTTC	CASSQGTGDGGYTF
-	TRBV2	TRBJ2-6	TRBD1	TGTGCCACCACGGGACAGGGGGTTTTCTCTGGGGCCAACGTCCTGACTTTC	CATTGQGVFSGANVLTF
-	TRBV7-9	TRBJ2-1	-	TGTGCCAGCAGCCATGGAGGAACAGACAATGAGCAGTTCTTC	CASSHGGTDNEQFF
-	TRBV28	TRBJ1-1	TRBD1	TGTGCCAGCAGGCCGGGACAGGGTACTGAAGCTTTCTTT	CASRPGQGTEAFF
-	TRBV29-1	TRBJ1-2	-	TGCAGCGTACGGACAGACCCTAACTATGGCTACACCTTC	CSVRTDPNYGYTF
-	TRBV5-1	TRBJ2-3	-	TGCGCCAGCAGAACAGACACAGATACGCAGTATTTT	CASRTDTDTQYF
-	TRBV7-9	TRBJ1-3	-	TGTGCCAGCAGCTCGGGGACATTCCCTGGAAACACCATATATTTT	CASSSGTFPGNTIYF
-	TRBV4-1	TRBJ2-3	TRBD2	TGCGCCAGCAGCCAAACGGGACTAGGGGGTAGCACAGATACGCAGTATTTT	CASSQTGLGGSTDTQYF
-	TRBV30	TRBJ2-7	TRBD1	TGTGCCTGGAGTGTCCCCATCGGGACAGGGGACTACGAGCAGTACTTC	CAWSVPIGTGDYEQYF
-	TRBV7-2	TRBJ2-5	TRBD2	TGTGCCAGCAGCTTAGCGGGAGGGTGGGAGACCCAGTACTTC	CASSLAGGWETQYF
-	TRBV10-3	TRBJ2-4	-	TGTGCCATCAGTGCATCAGGGGCGGAAAACATTCAGTACTTC	CAISASGAENIQYF
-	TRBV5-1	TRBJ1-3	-	TGCGCCAGCAGCAAAATCGGGAGCTCTGGAAACACCATATATTTT	CASSKIGSSGNTIYF
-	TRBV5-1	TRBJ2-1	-	TGCGCCAGCAGCTTGGGCAGGGTCTCTTACAATGAGCAGTTCTTC	CASSLGRVSYNEQFF
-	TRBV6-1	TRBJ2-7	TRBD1	TGTGCCAGCAGTGAAGGGACAGGGTCCGGGGAGCAGTACTTC	CASSEGTGSGEQYF
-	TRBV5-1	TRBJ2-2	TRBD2	TGCGCCAGCAGCCCGTCCCCCCTAGCGGGAGGGAACACCGGGGAGCTGTTTTTT	CASSPSPLAGGNTGELFF
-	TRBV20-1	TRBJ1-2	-	TGCAGTGCTAGTCACAACCCCAGGGCAGGGGACTATGGCTACACCTTC	CSASHNPRAGDYGYTF
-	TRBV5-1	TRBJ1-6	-	TGCGCCAGCAGCTTTTCTCCAGGGGAGGGTTCACCCCTCCACTTT	CASSFSPGEGSPLHF
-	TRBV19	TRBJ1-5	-	TGTGCCAGTACCGGGGGGGGTCGTCAGCCCCAGCATTTT	CASTGGGRQPQHF
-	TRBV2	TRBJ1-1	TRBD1	TGTGCCAGCGACCCTGACAGGGGTAACACTGAAGCTTTCTTT	CASDPDRGNTEAFF
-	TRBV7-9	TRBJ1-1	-	TGTGCCAGCAGCTTTAGAACTGAAGCTTTCTTT	CASSFRTEAFF
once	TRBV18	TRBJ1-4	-	TGTGCCAGCTCACTCTTGGGCCCTGCAACTAATGAAAAACTGTTTTTT	CASSLLGPATNEKLFF
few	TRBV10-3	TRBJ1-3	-	TGTGCCATCAGTGAATTATCTGGAAACACCATATATTTT	CAISELSGNTIYF
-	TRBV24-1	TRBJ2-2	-	TGTGCCACCAGTGATTTGAGCAGGACCGGGGAGCTGTTTTTT	CATSDLSRTGELFF
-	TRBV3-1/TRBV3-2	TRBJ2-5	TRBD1	TGTGCCAGCAGCCTTTATGCCAGGGGGCCCGAGACCCAGTACTTC	CASSLYARGPETQYF
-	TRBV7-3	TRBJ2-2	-	TGTGCCAGCAGACCTAGCTCCGGCACCGGGGAGCTGTTTTTT	CASRPSSGTGELFF
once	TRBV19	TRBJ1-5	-	TGTGCCAGCAGGGGCCAGGCCAATCAGCCCCAGCATTTT	CASRGQANQPQHF
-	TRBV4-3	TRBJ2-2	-	TGCGCCAGCAGCCAAGCGACAGGCGGGACCGGGGAGCTGTTTTTT	CASSQATGGTGELFF
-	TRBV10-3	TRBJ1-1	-	TGTGCCATCAGTGAGCAGGGCATGAACACTGAAGCTTTCTTT	CAISEQGMNTEAFF
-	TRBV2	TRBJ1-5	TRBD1	TGTGCCAGCGGGACAGGAAGCAATCAGCCCCAGCATTTT	CASGTGSNQPQHF
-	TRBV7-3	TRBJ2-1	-	TGTGCCAGCAGCTTCGGCCCGGGCTACAATGAGCAGTTCTTC	CASSFGPGYNEQFF
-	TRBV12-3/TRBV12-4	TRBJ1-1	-	TGTGCCAGCAGTCCTAGGACTGAAGCTTTCTTT	CASSPRTEAFF
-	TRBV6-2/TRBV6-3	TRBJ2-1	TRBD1	TGTGCCAGCAGTTACGGTAGACAGGGCCTCAATGAGCAGTTCTTC	CASSYGRQGLNEQFF
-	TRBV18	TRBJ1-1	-	TGTGCCAGCTCCCAAGGACAGCTGAACACTGAAGCTTTCTTT	CASSQGQLNTEAFF
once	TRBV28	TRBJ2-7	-	TGTGCCAGCAGGCCCGCAGGATGGTCGGCCTACGAGCAGTACTTC	CASRPAGWSAYEQYF
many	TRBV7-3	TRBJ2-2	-	TGTGCCAGCAGCTTAAGGTTGATCGGGAGAAGGGTCGGTGAGCTGTTTTTT	CASSLRLIGRRVGELFF
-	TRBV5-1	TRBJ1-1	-	TGCGCCAGCAGCCCGACCGCCGGACAGCAACTCGGAGCTTTCTTT	CASSPTAGQQLGAFF
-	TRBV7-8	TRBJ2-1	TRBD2	TGTGCCAGTAAACGGACTAGCGGGGGCAATGAGCAGTTCTTC	CASKRTSGGNEQFF
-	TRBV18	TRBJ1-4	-	TGTGCCAGCTCACCGGTCAGGTCAGGGGAAAAACTGTTTTTT	CASSPVRSGEKLFF
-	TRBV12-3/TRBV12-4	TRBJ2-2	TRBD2	TGTGCCACCGACGTAGCGGGCACCGGGGAGCTGTTTTTT	CATDVAGTGELFF
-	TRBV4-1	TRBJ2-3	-	TGCGCCAGCACAACTGACAGAACCAGCACAGATACGCAGTATTTT	CASTTDRTSTDTQYF
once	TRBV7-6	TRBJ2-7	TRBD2	TGTGCCAGCAGCTCGAGACTAGCGGGAGTGGACGAGCAGTACTTC	CASSSRLAGVDEQYF